The T cell receptor beta chain described here comes from a study of blood T cell repertoires in COVID-19. Study in general: From T cells, B-cell-depleted T cells, or PBMCs came the material, which was cDNA or gDNA.

The CDR3 has 13 residues. Germline CDR1 reads GTSNPN; CDR2 reads SVGIG (reference sequence). The trim removed 0 bases at V and 7 bases at J, leaving 5 bases unmatched. Here immunoSEQ multiplex PCR was the method, and the copy in TCRdb shows in-frame clones only, minus some. The sample consists of 200,000 to 250,000 clones, 70% to 90% of them appearing once. The TCR originated in a woman aged 25 to 39 who had recovered from COVID-19. The V gene is TRBV30, the J gene TRBJ1-2, with 7 bases that match TRBD1. Source material: peripheral blood. The chain's CDR3 is CAWSVLHRGGYTF. In nucleotides, the CDR3 is TGTGCCTGGAGTGTACTTCACAGGGGTGGCTACACCTTC.